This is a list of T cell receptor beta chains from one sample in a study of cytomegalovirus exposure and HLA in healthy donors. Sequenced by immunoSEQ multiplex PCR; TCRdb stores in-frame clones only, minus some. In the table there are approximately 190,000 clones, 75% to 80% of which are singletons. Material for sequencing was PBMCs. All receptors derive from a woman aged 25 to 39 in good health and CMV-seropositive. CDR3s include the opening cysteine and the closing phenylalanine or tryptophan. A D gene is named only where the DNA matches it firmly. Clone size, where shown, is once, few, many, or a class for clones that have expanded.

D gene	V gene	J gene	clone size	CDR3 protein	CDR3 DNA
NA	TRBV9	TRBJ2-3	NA	CASSADITDTQYF	TGTGCCAGCAGCGCGGACATCACAGATACGCAGTATTTT
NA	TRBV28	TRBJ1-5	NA	CASSSPMGGSNQPQHF	TGTGCCAGCAGTTCCCCCATGGGGGGTAGCAATCAGCCCCAGCATTTT
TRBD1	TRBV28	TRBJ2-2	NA	CASSFDRGRVTGELFF	TGTGCCAGCAGTTTCGACAGGGGGCGGGTTACCGGGGAGCTGTTTTTT
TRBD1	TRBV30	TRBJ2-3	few	CACAGTGLTDTQYF	TGTGCCTGCGCGGGGACAGGCCTCACAGATACGCAGTATTTT
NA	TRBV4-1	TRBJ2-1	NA	CASSQVGGSNEQFF	TGCGCCAGCAGCCAAGTTGGCGGCTCCAATGAGCAGTTCTTC
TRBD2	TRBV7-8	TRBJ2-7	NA	CASSLGRGGDEQYF	TGTGCCAGCAGCTTAGGGCGGGGGGGAGACGAGCAGTACTTC
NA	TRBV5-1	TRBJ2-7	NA	CASSLAWGHSYEQYF	TGCGCCAGCAGCTTGGCCTGGGGACACTCCTACGAGCAGTACTTC
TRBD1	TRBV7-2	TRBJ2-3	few	CASRPNDRGDDTQYF	TGTGCCAGCAGACCTAACGACAGGGGCGACGATACGCAGTATTTT
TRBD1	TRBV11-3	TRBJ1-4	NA	CASSSGQGSEKLFF	TGTGCCAGCAGCTCCGGACAGGGGAGCGAAAAACTGTTTTTT
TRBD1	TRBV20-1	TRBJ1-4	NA	CSVRQGVKLFF	TGCAGTGTTAGACAGGGGGTAAAACTGTTTTTT
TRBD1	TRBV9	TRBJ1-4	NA	CASSFRDRDEKLFF	TGTGCCAGCAGCTTCCGGGACAGAGATGAAAAACTGTTTTTT
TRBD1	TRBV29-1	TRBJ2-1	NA	CSVDRTGLNEQFF	TGCAGCGTTGACAGGACAGGTCTCAATGAGCAGTTCTTC
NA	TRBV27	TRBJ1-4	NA	CASSLSIQEKLFF	TGTGCCAGCAGTTTATCTATACAGGAAAAACTGTTTTTT
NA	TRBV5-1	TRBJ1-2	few	CASSSGVPGGGYTF	TGCGCCAGCAGCTCGGGGGTCCCCGGGGGAGGCTACACCTTC
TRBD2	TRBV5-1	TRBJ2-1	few	CASSLASGGVYEQFF	TGCGCCAGCAGCTTGGCTAGCGGGGGGGTCTATGAGCAGTTCTTC
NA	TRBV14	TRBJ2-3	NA	CASTRDCRPPVPPDTQYF	TGTGCCAGCACCCGGGACTGTCGGCCCCCTGTTCCCCCAGATACGCAGTATTTT
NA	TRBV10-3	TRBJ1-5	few	CAISGRGLEPQHF	TGTGCCATCAGTGGCAGGGGTCTTGAGCCCCAGCATTTT
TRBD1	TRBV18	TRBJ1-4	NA	CASSPGQATNEKLFF	TGTGCCAGCTCACCAGGACAGGCAACTAATGAAAAACTGTTTTTT
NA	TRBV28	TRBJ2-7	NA	CASSETGITYEQYF	TGTGCCAGCAGTGAGACAGGTATAACCTACGAGCAGTACTTC
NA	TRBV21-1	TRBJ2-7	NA	CASSRKCRHSYEQYF	TGTGCCAGCAGCAGGAAGTGCAGGCACTCCTACGAGCAGTACTTC
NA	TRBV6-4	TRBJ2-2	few	CASSRVPGELFF	TGTGCCAGCAGCCGGGTTCCCGGGGAGCTGTTTTTT
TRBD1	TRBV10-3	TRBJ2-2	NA	CAISTWTGSTGELFF	TGTGCCATCAGTACCTGGACAGGGTCCACCGGGGAGCTGTTTTTT
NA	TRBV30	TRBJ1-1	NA	CAWSRRVGTEAFF	TGTGCCTGGAGTAGGAGGGTGGGGACTGAAGCTTTCTTT
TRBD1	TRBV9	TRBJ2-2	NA	CASSVAYGQGNTGELFF	TGTGCCAGCAGCGTAGCCTACGGACAGGGTAACACCGGGGAGCTGTTTTTT
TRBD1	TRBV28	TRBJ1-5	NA	CASSFLGQGAFGNQPQHF	TGTGCCAGCAGTTTTTTGGGACAGGGGGCTTTCGGCAATCAGCCCCAGCATTTT
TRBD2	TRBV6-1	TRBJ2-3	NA	CASSASGISTDTQYF	TGTGCCAGCAGTGCCAGCGGGATAAGCACAGATACGCAGTATTTT
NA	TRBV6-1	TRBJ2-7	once	CASRQRQGREQYF	TGTGCCAGCAGGCAGCGGCAGGGGCGCGAGCAGTACTTC
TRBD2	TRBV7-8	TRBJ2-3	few	CASSSEVAGAIPDTQYF	TGTGCCAGCAGCTCCGAAGTAGCGGGAGCCATCCCAGATACGCAGTATTTT
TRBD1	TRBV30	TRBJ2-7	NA	CAWYHRGPYEQYF	TGTGCCTGGTACCACAGGGGGCCCTACGAGCAGTACTTC
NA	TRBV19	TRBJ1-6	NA	CASSWSSYNSPLHF	TGTGCCAGTAGTTGGAGCTCCTATAATTCACCCCTCCACTTT
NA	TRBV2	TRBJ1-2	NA	CASIQLFNYGYTF	TGTGCCAGCATCCAGTTGTTTAACTATGGCTACACCTTC
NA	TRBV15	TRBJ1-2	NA	CATSRGWGGASYGYTF	TGTGCCACCAGCAGGGGATGGGGGGGGGCGTCATATGGCTACACCTTC
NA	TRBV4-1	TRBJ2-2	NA	CASSQVFTGELFF	TGCGCCAGCAGCCAAGTCTTCACCGGGGAGCTGTTTTTT
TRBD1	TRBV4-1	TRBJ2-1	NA	CASSHFGQGNYNEQFF	TGCGCCAGCAGCCACTTCGGACAGGGGAATTACAATGAGCAGTTCTTC
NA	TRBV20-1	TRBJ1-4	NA	CSARTNEKLFF	TGCAGTGCCAGAACTAATGAAAAACTGTTTTTT
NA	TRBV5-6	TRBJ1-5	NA	CASSLAAGQPQHF	TGTGCCAGCAGCTTGGCAGCGGGTCAGCCCCAGCATTTT
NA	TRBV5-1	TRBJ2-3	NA	CASSPGGATDTQYF	TGCGCCAGCAGCCCCGGGGGTGCCACAGATACGCAGTATTTT
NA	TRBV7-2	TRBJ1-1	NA	CASSLDGQDLTFF	TGTGCCAGCAGCTTAGATGGGCAGGACTTAACTTTCTTT
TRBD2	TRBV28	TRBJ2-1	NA	CASKLAGGISYNEQFF	TGTGCCAGCAAACTAGCGGGAGGCATCTCCTACAATGAGCAGTTCTTC
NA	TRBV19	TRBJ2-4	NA	CASSIRRLAAKNIQYF	TGTGCCAGTAGTATAAGGAGACTTGCAGCCAAAAACATTCAGTACTTC
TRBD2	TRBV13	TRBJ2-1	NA	CASSLQSGRALVEQFF	TGTGCCAGCAGCTTACAGAGCGGGAGGGCCCTGGTTGAGCAGTTCTTC
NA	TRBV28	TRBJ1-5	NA	CASSLSGLGNQPQHF	TGTGCCAGCAGTTTATCTGGGCTCGGCAATCAGCCCCAGCATTTT
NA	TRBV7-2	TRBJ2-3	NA	CASSRSRVEADTQYF	TGTGCCAGCAGCCGCTCCCGAGTCGAAGCAGATACGCAGTATTTT
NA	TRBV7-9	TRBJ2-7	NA	CASSLAGVKIHEQYF	TGTGCCAGCAGCTTAGCTGGAGTTAAAATCCACGAGCAGTACTTC
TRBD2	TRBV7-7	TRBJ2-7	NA	CASSRGEGYEQYF	TGTGCTAGCAGCAGAGGGGAGGGCTACGAGCAGTACTTC
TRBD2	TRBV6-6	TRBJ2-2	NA	CASTTSGDTGELFF	TGTGCCAGCACCACTAGCGGCGACACCGGGGAGCTGTTTTTT
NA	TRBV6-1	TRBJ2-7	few	CASADRVLYEQYF	TGTGCCAGCGCCGATAGAGTTTTGTACGAGCAGTACTTC
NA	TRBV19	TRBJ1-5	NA	CASSIDPRGQPQHF	TGTGCCAGTAGTATAGATCCAAGGGGCCAGCCCCAGCATTTT
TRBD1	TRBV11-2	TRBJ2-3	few	CASSLAQGLTDTQYF	TGTGCCAGCAGCTTAGCACAGGGGCTAACAGATACGCAGTATTTT
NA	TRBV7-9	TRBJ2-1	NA	CSSSGGSDGLSVNEQFF	TGTTCCAGCAGCGGAGGTTCTGATGGACTCTCAGTCAATGAGCAGTTCTTC
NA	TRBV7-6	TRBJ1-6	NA	CASSFGVVVGSNSPLHF	TGTGCCAGCAGCTTTGGTGTAGTGGTAGGGAGTAATTCACCCCTCCACTTT
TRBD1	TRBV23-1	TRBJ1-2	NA	CASSSPRDSPLYGYTF	TGCGCCAGCAGTTCCCCCAGGGACAGCCCCCTCTATGGCTACACCTTC
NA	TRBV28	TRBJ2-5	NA	CASSLDLAGSIGETQYF	TGTGCCAGCAGTTTGGACTTGGCGGGGTCAATTGGGGAGACCCAGTACTTC
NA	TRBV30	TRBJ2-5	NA	CAWSVQVQETQYF	TGTGCCTGGAGTGTACAGGTACAAGAGACCCAGTACTTC
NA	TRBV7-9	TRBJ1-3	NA	CASSLVVGTGYSGNTIYF	TGTGCCAGCAGCTTAGTAGTGGGTACGGGTTACTCTGGAAACACCATATATTTT
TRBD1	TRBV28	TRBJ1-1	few	CASSPRQGGNTEAFF	TGTGCCAGCAGTCCTAGACAGGGTGGGAACACTGAAGCTTTCTTT
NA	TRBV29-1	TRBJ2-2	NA	CSVGQGINTGELFF	TGCAGCGTTGGGCAGGGGATCAACACCGGGGAGCTGTTTTTT
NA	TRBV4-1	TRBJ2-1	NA	CASSPYGEMYNEQFF	TGCGCCAGCAGCCCCTACGGGGAGATGTACAATGAGCAGTTCTTC
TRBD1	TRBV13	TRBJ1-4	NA	CASSFWTGGEKLFF	TGTGCCAGCAGCTTTTGGACAGGCGGGGAAAAACTGTTTTTT